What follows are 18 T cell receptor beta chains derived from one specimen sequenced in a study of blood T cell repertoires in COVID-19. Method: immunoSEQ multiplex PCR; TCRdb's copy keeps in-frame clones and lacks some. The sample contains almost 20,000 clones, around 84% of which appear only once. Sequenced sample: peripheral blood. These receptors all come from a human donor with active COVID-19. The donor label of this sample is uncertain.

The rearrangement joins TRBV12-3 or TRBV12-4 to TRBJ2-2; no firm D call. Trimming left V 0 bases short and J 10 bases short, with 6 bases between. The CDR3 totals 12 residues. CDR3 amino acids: CASSLAPLELFF. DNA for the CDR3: TGTGCCAGCAGTTTAGCCCCCCTGGAGCTGTTTTTT.

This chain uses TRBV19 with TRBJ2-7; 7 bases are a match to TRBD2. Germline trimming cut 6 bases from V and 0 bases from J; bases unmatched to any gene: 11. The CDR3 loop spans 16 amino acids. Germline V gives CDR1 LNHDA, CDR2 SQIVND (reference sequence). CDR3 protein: CASSPRGTGRSYEQYF. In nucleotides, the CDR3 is TGTGCCAGTAGCCCGCGGGGGACGGGGCGCTCCTACGAGCAGTACTTC.

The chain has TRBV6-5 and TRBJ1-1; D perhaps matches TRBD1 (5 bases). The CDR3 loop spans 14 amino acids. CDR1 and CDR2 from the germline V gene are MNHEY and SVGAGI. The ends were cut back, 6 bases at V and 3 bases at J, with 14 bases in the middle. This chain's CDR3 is CASSILRGDTEAFF. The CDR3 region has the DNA TGTGCCAGCAGCATATTAAGGGGTGACACTGAAGCTTTCTTT.

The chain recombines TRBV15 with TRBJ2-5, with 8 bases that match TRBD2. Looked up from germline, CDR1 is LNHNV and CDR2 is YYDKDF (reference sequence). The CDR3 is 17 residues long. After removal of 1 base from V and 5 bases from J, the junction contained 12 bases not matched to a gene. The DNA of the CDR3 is TGTGCCACCAGCAGAGGCACTACCGGGAGGGCTTGGGAGACCCAGTACTTC. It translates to CATSRGTTGRAWETQYF. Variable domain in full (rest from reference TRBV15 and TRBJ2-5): DAMVIQNPRYQVTQFGKPVTLSCSQTLNHNVMYWYQQKSSQAPKLLFHYYDKDFNNEADTPDNFQSRRPNTSFCFLDIRSPGLGDTAMYLCATSRGTTGRAWETQYFGPGTRLLVL.

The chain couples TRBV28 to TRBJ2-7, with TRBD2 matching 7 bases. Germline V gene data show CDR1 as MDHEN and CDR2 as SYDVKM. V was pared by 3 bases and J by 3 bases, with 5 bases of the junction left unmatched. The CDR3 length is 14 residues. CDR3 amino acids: CASSLGSSGYEQYF. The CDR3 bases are TGTGCCAGCAGTTTGGGGTCTAGCGGCTACGAGCAGTACTTC.

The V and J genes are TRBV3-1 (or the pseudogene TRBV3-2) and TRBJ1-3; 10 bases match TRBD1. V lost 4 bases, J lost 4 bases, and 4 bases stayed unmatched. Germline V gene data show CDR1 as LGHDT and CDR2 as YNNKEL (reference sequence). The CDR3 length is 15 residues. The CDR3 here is CASSRQGAAGNTIYF. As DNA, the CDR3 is TGTGCCAGCAGCCGACAGGGGGCTGCGGGAAACACCATATATTTT.

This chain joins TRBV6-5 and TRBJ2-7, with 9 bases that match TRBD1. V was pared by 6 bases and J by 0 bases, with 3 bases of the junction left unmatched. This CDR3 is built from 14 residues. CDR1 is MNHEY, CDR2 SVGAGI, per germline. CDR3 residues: CASRRQGGSYEQYF. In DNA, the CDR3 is TGTGCCAGCAGACGACAGGGGGGCTCCTACGAGCAGTACTTC.

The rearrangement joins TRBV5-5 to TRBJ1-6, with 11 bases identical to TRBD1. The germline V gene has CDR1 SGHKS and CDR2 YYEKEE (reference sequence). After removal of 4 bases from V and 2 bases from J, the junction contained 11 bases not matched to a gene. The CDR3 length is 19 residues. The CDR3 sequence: CASSVYPGQGGPYNSPLHF. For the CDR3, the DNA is TGTGCCAGCAGCGTTTATCCGGGACAGGGGGGACCCTATAATTCACCCCTCCACTTT.

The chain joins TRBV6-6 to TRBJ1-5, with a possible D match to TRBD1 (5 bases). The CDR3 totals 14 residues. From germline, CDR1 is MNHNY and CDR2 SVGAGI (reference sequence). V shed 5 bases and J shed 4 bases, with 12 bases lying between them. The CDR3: CASSMRQGNQPQHF. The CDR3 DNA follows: TGTGCCAGCAGTATGAGGCAGGGAAATCAGCCCCAGCATTTT.

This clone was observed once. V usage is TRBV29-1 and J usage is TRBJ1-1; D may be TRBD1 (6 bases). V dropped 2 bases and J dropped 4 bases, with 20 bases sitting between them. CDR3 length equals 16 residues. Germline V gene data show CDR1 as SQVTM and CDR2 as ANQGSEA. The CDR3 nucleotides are TGCAGCGTTGAACCCCTAAGACAGGCAATGTTCACTGAAGCTTTCTTT. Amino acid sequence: CSVEPLRQAMFTEAFF.

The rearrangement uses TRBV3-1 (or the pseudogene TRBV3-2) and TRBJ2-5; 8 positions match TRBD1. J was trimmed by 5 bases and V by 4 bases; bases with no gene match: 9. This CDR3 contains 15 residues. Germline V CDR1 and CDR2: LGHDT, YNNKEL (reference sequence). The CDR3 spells CASSPFQGAGETQYF. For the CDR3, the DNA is TGTGCCAGCAGCCCTTTTCAGGGGGCGGGGGAGACCCAGTACTTC.

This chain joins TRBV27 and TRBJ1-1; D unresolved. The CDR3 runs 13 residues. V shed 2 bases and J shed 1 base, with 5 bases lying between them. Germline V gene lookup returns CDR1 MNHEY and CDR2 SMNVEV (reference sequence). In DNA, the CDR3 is TGTGCCAGCAGTTTAGGGCAGAACACTGAAGCTTTCTTT. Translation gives CASSLGQNTEAFF.

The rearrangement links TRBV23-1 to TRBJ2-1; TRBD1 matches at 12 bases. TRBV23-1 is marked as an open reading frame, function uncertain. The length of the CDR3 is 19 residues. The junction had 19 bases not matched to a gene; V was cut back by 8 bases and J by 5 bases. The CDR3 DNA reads TGCGCCAGCGGAACCGGGACAGGGGGCTTGAGGCGGGCACACAATGAGCAGTTCTTC. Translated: CASGTGTGGLRRAHNEQFF.

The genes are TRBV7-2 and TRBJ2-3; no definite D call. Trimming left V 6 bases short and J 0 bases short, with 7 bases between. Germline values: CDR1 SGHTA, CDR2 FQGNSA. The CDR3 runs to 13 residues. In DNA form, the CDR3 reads TGTGCCAGCAGTTATACTAGCACAGATACGCAGTATTTT. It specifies CASSYTSTDTQYF.

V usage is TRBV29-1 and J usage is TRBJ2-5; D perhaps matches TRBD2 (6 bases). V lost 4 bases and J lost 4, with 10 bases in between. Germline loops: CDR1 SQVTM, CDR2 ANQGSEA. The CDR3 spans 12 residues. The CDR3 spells CSVAERAETQYF. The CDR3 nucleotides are TGCAGCGTTGCGGAGCGGGCAGAGACCCAGTACTTC.

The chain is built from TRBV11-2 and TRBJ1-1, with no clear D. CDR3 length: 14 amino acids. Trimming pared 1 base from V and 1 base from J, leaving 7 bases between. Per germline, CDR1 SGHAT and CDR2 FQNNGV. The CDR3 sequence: CASSLALQNTEAFF. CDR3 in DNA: TGTGCCAGCAGCTTAGCGTTACAGAACACTGAAGCTTTCTTT.

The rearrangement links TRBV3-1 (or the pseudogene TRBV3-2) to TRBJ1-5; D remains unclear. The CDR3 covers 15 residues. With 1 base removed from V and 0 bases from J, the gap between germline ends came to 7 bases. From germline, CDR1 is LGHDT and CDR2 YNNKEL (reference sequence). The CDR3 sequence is CASSQGGASNQPQHF. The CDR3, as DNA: TGTGCCAGCAGCCAAGGGGGAGCTAGCAATCAGCCCCAGCATTTT.

The CDR3 sequence is CASSFRSPLHF. In DNA, the CDR3 is TGTGCCAGCAGTTTTCGGTCACCCCTCCACTTT. The V call is TRBV6-2 or TRBV6-3, the J call TRBJ1-6; D is ambiguous. The CDR3 spans 11 residues. CDR1 is MNHEY, CDR2 SVGEGT, per germline. The V gene lost 4 bases and the J gene lost 10 bases, with 5 bases spanning the gap.